Sequencing of this T cell receptor (beta chain) was carried out in a study of T cell responses to AZD1222 COVID-19 vaccine. Study conclusions and caveats: With two AZD1222 doses given, Spike-specific TCR breadth and depth both rose.

The length of the CDR3 is 14 residues. CDR1 is SGHRS, CDR2 YFSETQ, per germline. V dropped 3 bases and J dropped 5; count of bases not matched to a gene: 5. The method was immunoSEQ multiplex PCR; TCRdb's version includes in-frame clones alone and lacks a portion of them. The table has roughly 80,000 clones, about 92% seen once. The sample holds one count of this clone. Its antigen is currently unknown. The chain links TRBV5-1 to TRBJ2-5, with TRBD2 identical over 9 bases. This clonotype was obtained from an adult in good health. The sample consisted of peripheral blood, taken on day 0 of AZD1222 vaccination. The CDR3 here is CASSSREGWETQYF. Here the CDR3 DNA reads TGCGCCAGCAGCTCGCGGGAGGGGTGGGAGACCCAGTACTTC.